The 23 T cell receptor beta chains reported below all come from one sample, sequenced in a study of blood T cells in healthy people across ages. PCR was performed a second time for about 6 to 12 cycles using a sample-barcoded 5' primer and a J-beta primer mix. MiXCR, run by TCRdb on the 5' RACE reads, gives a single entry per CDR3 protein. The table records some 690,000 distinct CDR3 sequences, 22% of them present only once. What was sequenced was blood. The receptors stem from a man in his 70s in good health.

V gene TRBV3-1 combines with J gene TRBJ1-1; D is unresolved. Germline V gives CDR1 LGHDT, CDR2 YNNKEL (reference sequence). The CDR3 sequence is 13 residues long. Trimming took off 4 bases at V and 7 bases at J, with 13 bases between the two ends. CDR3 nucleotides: TGTGCCAGCAGCCGTCTATACGTCGATGAAGCTTTCTTT. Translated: CASSRLYVDEAFF.

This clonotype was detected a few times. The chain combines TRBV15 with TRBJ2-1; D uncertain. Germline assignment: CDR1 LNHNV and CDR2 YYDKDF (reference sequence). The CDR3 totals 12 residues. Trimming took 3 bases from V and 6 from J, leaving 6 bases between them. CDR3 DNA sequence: TGTGCCACCAGCAGTTGGGGCAATGAGCAGTTCTTC. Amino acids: CATSSWGNEQFF.

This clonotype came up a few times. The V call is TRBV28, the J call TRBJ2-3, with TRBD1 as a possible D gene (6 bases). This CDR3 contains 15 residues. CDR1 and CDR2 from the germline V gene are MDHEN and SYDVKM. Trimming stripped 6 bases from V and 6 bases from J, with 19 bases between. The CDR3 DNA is TGTGCCAGCAGAGGAACAGGGAATCCACAGGATACGCAGTATTTT. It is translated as CASRGTGNPQDTQYF.

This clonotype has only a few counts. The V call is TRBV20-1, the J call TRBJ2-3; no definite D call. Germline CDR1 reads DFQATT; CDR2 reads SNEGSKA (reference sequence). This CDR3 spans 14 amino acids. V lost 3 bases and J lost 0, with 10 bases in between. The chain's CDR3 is CSASWGSSTDTQYF. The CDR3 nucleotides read TGCAGTGCTAGTTGGGGATCTAGCACAGATACGCAGTATTTT.

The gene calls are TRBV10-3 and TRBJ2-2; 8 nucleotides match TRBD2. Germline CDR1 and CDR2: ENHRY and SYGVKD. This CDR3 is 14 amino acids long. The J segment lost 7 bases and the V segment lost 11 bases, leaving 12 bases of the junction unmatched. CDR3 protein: CAATNGLAGGELFF. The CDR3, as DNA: TGTGCCGCGACGAACGGACTAGCCGGCGGGGAGCTGTTTTTT.

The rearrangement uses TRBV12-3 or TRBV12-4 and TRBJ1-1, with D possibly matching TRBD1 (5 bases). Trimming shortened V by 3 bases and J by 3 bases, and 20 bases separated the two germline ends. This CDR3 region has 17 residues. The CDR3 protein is CASSFDRGGGFYTEAFF. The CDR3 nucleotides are TGTGCCAGCAGTTTCGATCGGGGTGGGGGGTTCTACACTGAAGCTTTCTTT.

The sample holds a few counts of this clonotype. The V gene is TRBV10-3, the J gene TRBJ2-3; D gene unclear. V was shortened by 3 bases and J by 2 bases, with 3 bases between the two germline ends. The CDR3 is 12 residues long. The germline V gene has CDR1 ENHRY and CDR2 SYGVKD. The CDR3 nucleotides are TGTGCCATCAGTGACAACACAGATACGCAGTATTTT. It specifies CAISDNTDTQYF.

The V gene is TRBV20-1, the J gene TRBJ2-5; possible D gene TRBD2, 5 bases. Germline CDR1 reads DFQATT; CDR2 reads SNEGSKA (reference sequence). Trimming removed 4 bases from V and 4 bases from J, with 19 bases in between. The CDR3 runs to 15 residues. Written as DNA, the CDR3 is TGCAGTGCTACTCCCTCACTCGGGGTAGCAGAGACCCAGTACTTC. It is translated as CSATPSLGVAETQYF.

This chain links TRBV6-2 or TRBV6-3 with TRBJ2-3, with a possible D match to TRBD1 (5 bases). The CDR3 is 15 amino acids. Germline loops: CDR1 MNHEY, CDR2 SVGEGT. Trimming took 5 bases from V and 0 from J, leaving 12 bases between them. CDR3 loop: CASSKDSPSTDTQYF. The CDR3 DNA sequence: TGTGCCAGCAGTAAAGACAGCCCTAGCACAGATACGCAGTATTTT.

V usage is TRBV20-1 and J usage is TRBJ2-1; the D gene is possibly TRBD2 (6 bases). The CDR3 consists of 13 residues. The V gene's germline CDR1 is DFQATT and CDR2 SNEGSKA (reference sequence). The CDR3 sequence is CSCLAGTYNEQFF. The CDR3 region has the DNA TGCAGCTGCTTGGCGGGGACCTACAATGAGCAGTTCTTC.

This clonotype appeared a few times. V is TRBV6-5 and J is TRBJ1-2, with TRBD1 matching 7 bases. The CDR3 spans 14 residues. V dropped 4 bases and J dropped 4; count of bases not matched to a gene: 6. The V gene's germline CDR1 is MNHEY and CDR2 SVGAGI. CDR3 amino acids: CASSSDRAGYGYTF. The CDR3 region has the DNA TGTGCCAGCAGTTCTGACAGGGCGGGCTATGGCTACACCTTC.

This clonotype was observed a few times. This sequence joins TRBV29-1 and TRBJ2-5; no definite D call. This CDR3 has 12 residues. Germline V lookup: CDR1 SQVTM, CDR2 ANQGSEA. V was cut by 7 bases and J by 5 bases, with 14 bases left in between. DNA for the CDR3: TGCAGCGCCGCAGAACAGAAGGAGACCCAGTACTTC. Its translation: CSAAEQKETQYF.

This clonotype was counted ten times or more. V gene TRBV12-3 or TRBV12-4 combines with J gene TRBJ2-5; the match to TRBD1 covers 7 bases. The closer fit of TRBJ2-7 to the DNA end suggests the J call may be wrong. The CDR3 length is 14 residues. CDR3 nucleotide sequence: TGTGCCAGCAGCCAAGGACAGGCTCTAGGCGAGCAGTACTTC. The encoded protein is CASSQGQALGEQYF.

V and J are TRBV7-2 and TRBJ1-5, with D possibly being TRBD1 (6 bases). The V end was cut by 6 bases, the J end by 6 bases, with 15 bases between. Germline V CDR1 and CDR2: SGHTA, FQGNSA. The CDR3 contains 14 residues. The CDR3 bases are TGTGCCAGCAGTGAGAGGGGGAAAGGTCAGCCCCAGCATTTT. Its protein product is CASSERGKGQPQHF.

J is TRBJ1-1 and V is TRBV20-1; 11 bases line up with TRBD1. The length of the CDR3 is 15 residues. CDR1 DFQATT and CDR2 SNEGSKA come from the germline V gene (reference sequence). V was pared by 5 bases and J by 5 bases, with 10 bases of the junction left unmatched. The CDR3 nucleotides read TGCAGTGCTGGACAGGGGGCGGTTTCGAGGACTGAAGCTTTCTTT. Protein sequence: CSAGQGAVSRTEAFF.

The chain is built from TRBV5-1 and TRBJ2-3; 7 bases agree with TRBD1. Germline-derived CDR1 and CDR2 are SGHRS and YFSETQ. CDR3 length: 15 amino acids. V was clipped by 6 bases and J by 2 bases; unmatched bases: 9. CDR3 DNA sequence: TGCGCCAGCACTCCGGGACAGAAGAACACAGATACGCAGTATTTT. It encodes CASTPGQKNTDTQYF.

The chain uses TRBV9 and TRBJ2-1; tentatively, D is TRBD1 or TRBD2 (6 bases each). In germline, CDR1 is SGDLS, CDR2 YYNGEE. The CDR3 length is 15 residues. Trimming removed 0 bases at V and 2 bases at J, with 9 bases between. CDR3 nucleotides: TGTGCCAGCAGCGTAGTGGGGGGCACCTACAATGAGCAGTTCTTC. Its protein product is CASSVVGGTYNEQFF. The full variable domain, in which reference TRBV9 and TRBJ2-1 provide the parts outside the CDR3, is DSGVTQTPKHLITATGQRVTLRCSPRSGDLSVYWYQQSLDQGLQFLIQYYNGEERAKGNILERFSAQQFPDLHSELNLSSLELGDSALYFCASSVVGGTYNEQFFGPGTRLTVL.

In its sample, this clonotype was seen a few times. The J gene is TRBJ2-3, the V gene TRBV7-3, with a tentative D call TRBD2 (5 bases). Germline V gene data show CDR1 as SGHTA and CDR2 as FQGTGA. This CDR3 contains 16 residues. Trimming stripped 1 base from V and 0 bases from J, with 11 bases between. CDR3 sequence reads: CASSLRLATSTDTQYF. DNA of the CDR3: TGTGCCAGCAGCTTAAGGCTAGCAACTAGCACAGATACGCAGTATTTT. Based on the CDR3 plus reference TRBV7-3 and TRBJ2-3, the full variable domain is GAGVSQTPSNKVTEKGKYVELRCDPISGHTALYWYRQSLGQGPEFLIYFQGTGAADDSGLPNDRFFAVRPEGSVSTLKIQRTERGDSAVYLCASSLRLATSTDTQYFGPGTRLTVL.

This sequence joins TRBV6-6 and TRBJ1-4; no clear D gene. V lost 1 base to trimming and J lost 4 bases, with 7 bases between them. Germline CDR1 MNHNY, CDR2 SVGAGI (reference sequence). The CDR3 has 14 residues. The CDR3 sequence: CASSYLSDNEKLFF. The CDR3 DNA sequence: TGTGCCAGCAGTTACTTGTCAGATAATGAAAAACTGTTTTTT.

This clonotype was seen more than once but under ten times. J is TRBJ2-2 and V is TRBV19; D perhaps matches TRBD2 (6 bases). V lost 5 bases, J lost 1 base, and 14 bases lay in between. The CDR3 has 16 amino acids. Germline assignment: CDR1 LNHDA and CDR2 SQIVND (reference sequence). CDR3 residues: CASSLRSGWNTGELFF. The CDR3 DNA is TGTGCCAGTAGTCTTCGTAGCGGATGGAACACCGGGGAGCTGTTTTTT.

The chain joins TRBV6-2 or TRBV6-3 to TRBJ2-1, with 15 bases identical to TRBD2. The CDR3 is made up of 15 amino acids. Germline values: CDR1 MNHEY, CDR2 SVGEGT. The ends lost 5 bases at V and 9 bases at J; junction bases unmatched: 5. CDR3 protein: CASSPGLAGGVEQFF. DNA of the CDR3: TGTGCCAGCAGTCCAGGACTAGCGGGGGGGGTTGAGCAGTTCTTC.

CDR3 DNA sequence: TGTGCCAGCAGTCCAGACAGGGGGCGCAGGGAGACCCAGTACTTC. Protein product: CASSPDRGRRETQYF. J is TRBJ2-5 and V is TRBV12-3 or TRBV12-4, with 10 bases matching TRBD1. The V gene end was trimmed by 5 bases and the J gene end by 5 bases; junction bases not matched to a gene: 8. CDR3 length: 15 amino acids.

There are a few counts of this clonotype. Written as DNA, the CDR3 is TGTGCCAGCAGTTACTTGTTGACCAACAATGAGCAGTTCTTC. This codes for CASSYLLTNNEQFF. The chain has TRBV6-2 or TRBV6-3 and TRBJ2-1; no clear D. Trimming left V 1 base short and J 5 bases short, with 9 bases between. Germline values: CDR1 MNHEY, CDR2 SVGEGT. The CDR3 runs 14 residues.